Reported below is one TCR beta chain. This sample is part of a study of monozygotic twins with inflammatory bowel disease. CDR1 is MNHEY and CDR2 is SMNVEV in the germline V gene (reference sequence). The CDR3 totals 15 residues. During cDNA synthesis, UMIs that each contained a 6-nucleotide sample barcode were added by means of template switching. TCRdb reanalyzed the 5' RACE reads and collapses them to one entry per CDR3 protein, without DNA. In all, the sample yields around 150,000 distinct CDR3 sequences. This TCR came from a human donor with ulcerative colitis or Crohn's disease, or a healthy co-twin of an affected twin (not recorded which). Sequencing was carried out using blood. This chain uses TRBV27 with TRBJ2-2; TCRdb's D call of TRBD2 is untestable without DNA. The CDR3 protein is CASSLLGPNTGELFF.